This T cell receptor beta chain comes out of a study of CD8+ T cells in alopecia areata. As for the study in general: Treatment comprised oral tofacitinib, 5 to 10 mg twice daily, in treated patients. Findings and limits, study-wide: More clonal than normal scalp was lesional scalp, particularly alopecia totalis/universalis.

Investigators isolated RNA and reverse transcribed it into cDNA to act as the sequencing template. Repertoires were generated with immunoSEQ multiplex PCR, while TCRdb's copy carries only in-frame clones and drops some. The profile shows hundreds of thousands of clones, 50% to 65% of them singletons. V gave up 1 base and J gave up 4 bases, with 4 bases separating them. From germline, CDR1 is SGHDN and CDR2 FVKESK. CDR3 length equals 12 residues. Points on this clone: Its antigen is unidentified. The identical CDR3 is also encoded by other nucleotide sequences in the sample.

The rearrangement joins TRBV14 to TRBJ2-5; the D is unclear. This material consisted of CD4+ T cells sorted from blood, taken at week 0. This TCR was recovered from a human donor with alopecia areata. CDR3 amino acids: CASSQARETQYF. CDR3 nucleotide sequence: TGTGCCAGCAGCCAAGCTCGAGAGACCCAGTACTTC.